Sequencing of this T cell receptor (beta chain) was carried out in a study of cytomegalovirus exposure and HLA in healthy donors. V was trimmed by 0 bases and J by 3 bases, leaving 6 bases between them. Germline V CDR1 and CDR2: MNHEY, SVGAGI. The CDR3 contains 13 residues. Overall study results and limits: Excluded were some V segments that proved indistinguishable, including TRBV6-2 and TRBV6-3.

Primers: 60 Vbeta forward and 13 Jbeta reverse. Method: immunoSEQ multiplex PCR; TCRdb's copy keeps in-frame clones and lacks some. Recorded here are 45,000 to 60,000 clones; the top ten clones represent 6.5% to 8.5%. Concerning this clone: Antigen: not known.

Material for sequencing was PBMCs. The V gene is TRBV6-5, the J gene TRBJ2-7; D remains unclear. The sequence came from a woman between 40 and 50 years old in good health and CMV-seronegative. CDR3 DNA sequence: TGTGCCAGCAGTTACTCGTACAGCTACGAGCAGTACTTC. Translation: CASSYSYSYEQYF.